This TCR beta chain was obtained from a study of pediatric ulcerative colitis. This CDR3 region has 15 residues. The V gene's germline CDR1 is SNHLY and CDR2 FYNNEI. Trimming took off 8 bases at V and 5 bases at J, with 21 bases between the two ends. One to two pinch biopsies were taken from the rectum during colonoscopy. The table lists this clone with a count of one. Generated by immunoSEQ multiplex PCR, the TCRdb table keeps only in-frame clones and is missing some. The data show about 35,000 clones, with about 81% seen just once and 0.9% to 1.2% held by the top ten. Sequenced input: gut tissue. The TCR comes from a boy between 10 and 17 years old with mild ulcerative colitis. The chain uses TRBV2 and TRBJ2-5, with D perhaps TRBD1 (6 bases). The CDR3 nucleotides are TGTGCCAGCGCTCACAGGGAAACGAGTCTGGAGACCCAGTACTTC. Its translation: CASAHRETSLETQYF.